This TCR beta chain is drawn from a study of blood T cell repertoires in COVID-19. The overall study: From the United States, Italy and Spain came samples of acute and convalescent COVID-19. Nucleic acid was either cDNA or gDNA, and it came from T cells, B-cell-depleted T cells, or PBMCs.

Per the germline V gene, CDR1 is DFQATT and CDR2 is SNEGSKA (reference sequence). CDR3 length: 11 amino acids. V was cut by 4 bases and J by 11 bases, with 14 bases left in between. Original data processing: Nucleated cell counts were estimated from reference gene primer amplification. The protocol was immunoSEQ multiplex PCR, while the TCRdb copy is restricted to in-frame clones and leaves out a portion. V and J calls and clone size are copied from that table; D and trimming were computed from the DNA. The repertoire has about 230,000 clones, approximately 81% of them found once; the top ten carry 7.9%.

V and J are TRBV20-1 and TRBJ1-2; possibly TRBD1 for D (5 bases). This sequence was found in a woman of 80 years or more with acute or convalescent COVID-19. Sequenced: peripheral blood. The CDR3 coding sequence is TGCAGTGCTACCAACCAGGGTACATACACCTTC. It translates to CSATNQGTYTF.